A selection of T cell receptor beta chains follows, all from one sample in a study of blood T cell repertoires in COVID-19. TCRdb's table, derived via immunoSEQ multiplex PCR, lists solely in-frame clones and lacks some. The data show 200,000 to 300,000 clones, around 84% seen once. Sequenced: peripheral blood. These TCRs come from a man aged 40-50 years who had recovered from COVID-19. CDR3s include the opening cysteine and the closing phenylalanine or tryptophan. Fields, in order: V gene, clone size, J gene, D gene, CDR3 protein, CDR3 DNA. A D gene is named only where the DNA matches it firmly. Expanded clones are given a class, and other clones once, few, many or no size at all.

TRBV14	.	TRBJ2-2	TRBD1	CASSQDWRQGSGTGELFF	TGTGCCAGCAGCCAAGACTGGCGACAGGGGTCGGGCACCGGGGAGCTGTTTTTT
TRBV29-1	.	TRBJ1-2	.	CSGVVGGGYTF	TGCAGCGGTGTTGTGGGGGGTGGCTACACCTTC
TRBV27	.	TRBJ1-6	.	CASSRSYNSPLHF	TGTGCCAGCAGCCGCTCCTATAATTCACCCCTCCACTTT
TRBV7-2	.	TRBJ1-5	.	CASSLRGYRQPQHF	TGTGCCAGCAGCCTCCGAGGGTACAGACAGCCCCAGCATTTT
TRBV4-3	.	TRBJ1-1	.	CASSQGGQGPYMGAFF	TGCGCCAGCAGCCAAGGGGGGCAGGGACCCTATATGGGAGCTTTCTTT
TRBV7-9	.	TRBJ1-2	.	CASSFGQNGYTF	TGTGCCAGCAGCTTCGGACAGAATGGCTACACCTTC
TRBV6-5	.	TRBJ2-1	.	CASKRNNEQFF	TGTGCCAGCAAGAGGAACAATGAGCAGTTCTTC
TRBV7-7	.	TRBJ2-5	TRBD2	CASSQGLAGGRGETQYF	TGTGCCAGCAGCCAGGGACTAGCGGGAGGCCGGGGGGAGACCCAGTACTTC
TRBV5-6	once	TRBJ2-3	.	CASSSLGQKYTDTQYF	TGTGCCAGCAGCTCCCTCGGACAGAAATACACAGATACGCAGTATTTT
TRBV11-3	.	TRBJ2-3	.	CASSLPYTRDTQYF	TGTGCCAGCAGCTTACCTTATACGAGAGATACGCAGTATTTT
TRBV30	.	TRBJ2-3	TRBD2	CAWNLAGVDTQYF	TGTGCCTGGAACCTAGCGGGAGTCGATACGCAGTATTTT
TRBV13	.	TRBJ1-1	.	CASSGADLGTEAFF	TGTGCCAGCAGCGGTGCGGATCTCGGCACTGAAGCTTTCTTT